One sample yielded the 13 T cell receptor beta chains listed below, sequenced in a study of blood T cell repertoires in COVID-19. The data were produced by immunoSEQ multiplex PCR, yet TCRdb's version contains in-frame clones alone and is incomplete. The sample records over 150,000 clones, approximately 91% being singletons. Sequencing was performed on peripheral blood. The receptors derive from a man aged 18-30 years with COVID-19, enrolled during active disease.

The chain employs TRBV5-6 and TRBJ2-7, with a weak D call TRBD1 (6 bases). Germline CDR1 reads SGHDT; CDR2 reads YYEEEE. Deletions cut 4 bases from V and 5 bases from J, with 16 bases between. This CDR3 spans 14 amino acids. The CDR3 DNA is TGTGCCAGCAGCCATTGGGACACCGTAAACGAGCAGTACTTC. It is translated as CASSHWDTVNEQYF.

The V call is TRBV28, the J call TRBJ2-1; 7 nucleotides align to TRBD2. Germline values: CDR1 MDHEN, CDR2 SYDVKM. The CDR3 is 12 amino acids. V lost 3 bases, J lost 9 bases, and 2 bases stayed unmatched. The CDR3 sequence: CASSLWGGEQFF. CDR3 DNA: TGTGCCAGCAGTTTGTGGGGGGGTGAGCAGTTCTTC.

The chain combines TRBV6-5 with TRBJ1-1; no firm D call. V lost 6 bases, J lost 0 bases, and 14 bases lay in between. This CDR3 region has 15 residues. Germline assignment: CDR1 MNHEY and CDR2 SVGAGI. The DNA of the CDR3 is TGTGCCAGCAGACTGGACGGACTAATGAACACTGAAGCTTTCTTT. Translation: CASRLDGLMNTEAFF.

This rearrangement joins TRBV27 to TRBJ2-3; D may be TRBD1 (6 bases). The V end was cut by 9 bases, the J end by 4 bases, with 8 bases between. The CDR3 extends over 11 amino acids. From germline, CDR1 is MNHEY and CDR2 SMNVEV (reference sequence). Here the CDR3 DNA reads TGTGCCAGTACAGGGTCAGATACGCAGTATTTT. Its protein product is CASTGSDTQYF.

The chain joins TRBV7-2 to TRBJ1-3; D not certain. CDR1 is SGHTA, CDR2 FQGNSA, per germline. This CDR3 spans 12 amino acids. Deletions cut 2 bases from V and 5 bases from J, with 4 bases between. CDR3 DNA: TGTGCCAGCAGCTTACAAAGAAACACCATATATTTT. Its protein product is CASSLQRNTIYF.

The chain is built from TRBV30 and TRBJ2-7; TRBD2 aligns across 10 bases. Per germline, CDR1 GTSNPN and CDR2 SVGIG (reference sequence). CDR3 length: 13 amino acids. With V trimmed by 3 bases and J by 2 bases, 1 base remained unmatched. CDR3 region: CAWRSGGAYEQYF. The CDR3 nucleotides are TGTGCCTGGAGAAGCGGGGGGGCCTACGAGCAGTACTTC.

V gene TRBV5-1 combines with J gene TRBJ2-1; 9 bases align to TRBD2. With 8 bases clipped from V and 4 bases from J, the junction kept 7 bases outside the gene matches. The CDR3 sequence is 14 residues long. Germline V gene sequence: CDR1 SGHRS, CDR2 YFSETQ. CDR3 in DNA: TGCGCCAGTGCGGGGGGGAGTGCGTACAATGAGCAGTTCTTC. Translating gives CASAGGSAYNEQFF.

The rearrangement uses TRBV6-2 or TRBV6-3 and TRBJ2-1; maybe TRBD2 (5 bases). CDR3 length: 12 residues. V was pared by 5 bases and J by 5 bases, with 7 bases between. In germline, CDR1 is MNHEY, CDR2 SVGEGT. The CDR3 DNA sequence: TGTGCCAGCAGTCCGGGGAACAATGAGCAGTTCTTC. As protein: CASSPGNNEQFF.

The rearrangement uses TRBV27 and TRBJ2-7, with 16 bases aligning to TRBD2. The CDR3 runs to 18 residues. The ends lost 6 bases at V and 2 bases at J; junction bases unmatched: 10. The V gene's germline CDR1 is MNHEY and CDR2 SMNVEV (reference sequence). The CDR3 coding sequence is TGTGCCAGCAGAACCTCGGGACTAGCGGGAGGGCAAACCTACGAGCAGTACTTC. Its protein is CASRTSGLAGGQTYEQYF.

The chain carries TRBV19 and TRBJ2-2, with 8 positions matching TRBD2. This CDR3 has 15 amino acids. Germline CDR1 and CDR2: LNHDA and SQIVND (reference sequence). Trimming cost V 4 bases and J 6 bases; bases outside gene matches: 7. The CDR3 DNA is TGTGCCAGTAGTACTAGCGGGCACTTTCCCGGGGAGCTGTTTTTT. The encoded protein is CASSTSGHFPGELFF.

This clone appeared a single time. The V gene is TRBV9, the J gene TRBJ2-1; D might be TRBD1 (5 bases). Deletions cut 1 base from V and 9 bases from J, with 8 bases between. Germline CDR1 SGDLS, CDR2 YYNGEE. CDR3 length equals 12 residues. DNA of the CDR3: TGTGCCAGCAGCGTAAATCAGGGTGAGCAGTTCTTC. Its protein product is CASSVNQGEQFF. The variable domain in full, completed from reference TRBV9 and TRBJ2-1, reads DSGVTQTPKHLITATGQRVTLRCSPRSGDLSVYWYQQSLDQGLQFLIQYYNGEERAKGNILERFSAQQFPDLHSELNLSSLELGDSALYFCASSVNQGEQFFGPGTRLTVL.

This clone was seen once. The chain employs TRBV15 and TRBJ2-2; 7 bases line up with TRBD2. Germline V lookup: CDR1 LNHNV, CDR2 YYDKDF (reference sequence). The CDR3 is 16 residues long. V lost 5 bases to trimming and J lost 4 bases; unmatched junction nucleotides: 10. CDR3 region: CATSPRTGGITGELFF. DNA for the CDR3: TGTGCCACCAGCCCTAGGACGGGGGGAATCACCGGGGAGCTGTTTTTT.

The chain recombines TRBV20-1 with TRBJ2-7; 7 bases match TRBD2. The CDR3 is 14 amino acids. Trimming took 3 bases from V and 6 from J; bases not matched to a gene: 11. The germline gives CDR1 DFQATT, CDR2 SNEGSKA (reference sequence). CDR3 sequence (DNA): TGCAGTGCTAGTTTCCCTAGCGGCGGTGGCGAGCAGTACTTC. Amino acid sequence: CSASFPSGGGEQYF.